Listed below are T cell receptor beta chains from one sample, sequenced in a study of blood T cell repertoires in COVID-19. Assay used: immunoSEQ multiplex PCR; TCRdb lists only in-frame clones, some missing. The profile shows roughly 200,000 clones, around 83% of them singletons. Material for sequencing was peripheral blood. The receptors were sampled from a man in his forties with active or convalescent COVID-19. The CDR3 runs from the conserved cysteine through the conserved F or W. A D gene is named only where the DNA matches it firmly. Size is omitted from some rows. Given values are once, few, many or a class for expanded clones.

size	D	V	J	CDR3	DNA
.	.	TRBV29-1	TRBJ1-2	CSAGQGYGYTF	TGCAGCGCTGGTCAGGGCTATGGCTACACCTTC
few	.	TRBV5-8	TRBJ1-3	CASSFVTGTFSGNTIYF	TGTGCCAGCAGCTTCGTGACAGGAACCTTCTCTGGAAACACCATATATTTT
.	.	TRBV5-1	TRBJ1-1	CATRPGGNTEAFF	TGCGCCACCCGACCCGGAGGGAACACTGAAGCTTTCTTT
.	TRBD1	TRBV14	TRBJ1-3	CASRRDSSGNTIYF	TGTGCCAGCAGGCGGGACAGCTCTGGAAACACCATATATTTT
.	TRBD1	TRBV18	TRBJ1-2	CASSRDRVGGYGYTF	TGTGCCAGCTCACGGGACAGGGTCGGTGGCTATGGCTACACCTTC
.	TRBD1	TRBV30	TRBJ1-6	CAWSPGQGYSPLHF	TGTGCCTGGAGTCCGGGACAGGGTTATTCACCCCTCCACTTT
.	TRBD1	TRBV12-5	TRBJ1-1	CASGLVLTASRGSLINTEAFF	TGTGCTAGTGGTTTGGTACTAACTGCGTCCAGGGGGAGCTTAATTAACACTGAAGCTTTCTTT
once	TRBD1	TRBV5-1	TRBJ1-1	CASSSARTGGITEAFF	TGCGCCAGCAGCTCTGCCCGGACAGGGGGCATCACTGAAGCTTTCTTT
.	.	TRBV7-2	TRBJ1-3	CASSAMESSGNTIYF	TGTGCCAGCAGCGCCATGGAGAGCTCTGGAAACACCATATATTTT
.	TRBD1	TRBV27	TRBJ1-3	CASSEKGQGLPGNTIYF	TGTGCCAGCAGTGAGAAGGGACAGGGCTTACCCGGAAACACCATATATTTT
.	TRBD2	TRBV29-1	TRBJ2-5	CSVLRTSVYQETQYF	TGCAGCGTCTTGAGGACTAGCGTATACCAAGAGACCCAGTACTTC
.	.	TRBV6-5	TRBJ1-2	CASTFGGSSQGYTF	TGTGCCAGCACTTTTGGGGGGTCAAGTCAAGGCTACACCTTC
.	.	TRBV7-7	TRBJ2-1	CASSPRSAGLAGKQFF	TGTGCTAGCAGCCCCCGCTCAGCCGGTCTCGCGGGAAAGCAGTTCTTC
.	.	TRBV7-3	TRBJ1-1	CASSSRRGSTEAFF	TGTGCCAGCAGCTCGCGGAGGGGTAGCACTGAAGCTTTCTTT
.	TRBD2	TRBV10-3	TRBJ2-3	CAISESSGGTTDTQYF	TGTGCCATCAGTGAGTCGAGCGGGGGGACCACAGATACGCAGTATTTT
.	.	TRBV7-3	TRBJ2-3	CASSLTDYLTDTQYF	TGTGCCAGCAGCCTAACGGACTACCTCACAGATACGCAGTATTTT
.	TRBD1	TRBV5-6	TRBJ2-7	CASSLVEAGGAWEQYF	TGTGCCAGCAGCTTGGTAGAGGCAGGGGGCGCGTGGGAGCAGTACTTC
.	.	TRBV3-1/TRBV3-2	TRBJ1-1	CASSLIPGTEAFF	TGTGCCAGCAGCCTCATCCCAGGCACTGAAGCTTTCTTT
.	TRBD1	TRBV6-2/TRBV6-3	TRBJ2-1	CASTPLGQGASYNEQFF	TGTGCCAGCACCCCCCTGGGACAGGGGGCTAGCTACAATGAGCAGTTCTTC
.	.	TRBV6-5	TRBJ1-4	CASRFGRGANEKLFF	TGTGCCAGCAGGTTTGGACGGGGGGCTAATGAAAAACTGTTTTTT
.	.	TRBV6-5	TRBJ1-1	CASSYGSYNTEAFF	TGTGCCAGCAGTTACGGCAGTTACAACACTGAAGCTTTCTTT
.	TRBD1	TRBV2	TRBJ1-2	CASSFTGGYGYTF	TGTGCCAGCAGTTTCACAGGGGGCTATGGCTACACCTTC
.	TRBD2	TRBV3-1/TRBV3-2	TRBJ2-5	CASSRGLAGGLEETQYF	TGTGCCAGCAGCCGGGGACTAGCGGGAGGACTTGAAGAGACCCAGTACTTC
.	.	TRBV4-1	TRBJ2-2	CASSVGGTNTGELFF	TGCGCCAGCAGCGTCGGGGGTACGAACACCGGGGAGCTGTTTTTT
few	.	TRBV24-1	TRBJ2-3	CATSEGAASTDTQYF	TGTGCCACCAGTGAGGGGGCAGCCTCCACAGATACGCAGTATTTT
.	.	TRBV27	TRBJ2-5	CASRDSYQETQYF	TGTGCCAGCAGAGACAGTTACCAAGAGACCCAGTACTTC
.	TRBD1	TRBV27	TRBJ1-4	CASSGDRGVVEKLFF	TGTGCCAGCAGTGGGGACAGGGGCGTGGTGGAAAAACTGTTTTTT
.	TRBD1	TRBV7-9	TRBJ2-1	CASSSGTGGYNEQFF	TGTGCCAGCAGCTCCGGGACAGGGGGGTACAATGAGCAGTTCTTC
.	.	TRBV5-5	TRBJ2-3	CASGRQASTDTQYF	TGTGCCAGCGGAAGACAGGCGAGCACAGATACGCAGTATTTT
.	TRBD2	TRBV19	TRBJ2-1	CASSLPGLAGLNEQFF	TGTGCCAGTAGCTTACCGGGACTAGCGGGCCTAAATGAGCAGTTCTTC
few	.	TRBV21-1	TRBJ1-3	CASSNSPQGMGGNTIYF	TGTGCCAGCAGCAATTCTCCCCAGGGGATGGGAGGAAACACCATATATTTT
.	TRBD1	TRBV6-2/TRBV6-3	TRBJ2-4	CASSFLTGGAKNIQYF	TGTGCCAGCAGTTTTCTCACAGGGGGGGCCAAAAACATTCAGTACTTC
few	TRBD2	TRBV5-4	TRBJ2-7	CASSLSIGTSGRGEQYF	TGTGCCAGCAGCCTCTCTATCGGGACTAGCGGGAGGGGCGAGCAGTACTTC
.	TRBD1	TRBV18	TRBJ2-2	CASSQPYRGLTGELFF	TGTGCCAGCTCACAACCCTACAGGGGTTTGACCGGGGAGCTGTTTTTT
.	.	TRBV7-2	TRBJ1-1	CASSLGVYRPNTEAFF	TGTGCCAGCAGCTTGGGTGTGTACAGACCGAACACTGAAGCTTTCTTT
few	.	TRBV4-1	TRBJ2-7	CASSHSLSYEQYF	TGCGCCAGCAGCCACTCCCTCTCCTACGAGCAGTACTTC
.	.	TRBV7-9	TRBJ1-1	CASSSRGEAFF	TGTGCCAGCAGCTCTCGGGGTGAAGCTTTCTTT
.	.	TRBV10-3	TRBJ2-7	CAISSSETVTYEQYF	TGTGCCATCAGTAGTTCCGAGACAGTCACCTACGAGCAGTACTTC
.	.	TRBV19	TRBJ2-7	CASSMGRPYEQYF	TGTGCCAGTAGTATGGGCAGGCCCTACGAGCAGTACTTC
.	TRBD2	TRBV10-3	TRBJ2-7	CAMEREKQYF	TGTGCCATGGAGCGGGAGAAGCAGTACTTC
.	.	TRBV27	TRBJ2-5	CASASPGSAVAETQYF	TGTGCCAGCGCATCTCCGGGGAGCGCGGTAGCAGAGACCCAGTACTTC
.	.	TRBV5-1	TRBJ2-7	CASSLRQGNYEQYF	TGCGCCAGCAGCTTGAGGCAGGGTAACTACGAGCAGTACTTC
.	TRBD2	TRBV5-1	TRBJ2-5	CASSGLAGGRETQYF	TGCGCCAGCAGCGGATTAGCGGGGGGGCGAGAGACCCAGTACTTC
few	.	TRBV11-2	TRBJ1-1	CASSLTAGEGTEAFF	TGTGCCAGCAGCTTAACGGCCGGGGAGGGTACTGAAGCTTTCTTT
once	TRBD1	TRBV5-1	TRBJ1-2	CASSLDGRTGGDDYGYTF	TGCGCCAGCAGCTTGGACGGTCGGACAGGGGGCGACGACTATGGCTACACCTTC
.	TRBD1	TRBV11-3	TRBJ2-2	CASSSRDRVATGELFF	TGTGCCAGCAGCTCCCGGGACAGGGTGGCTACCGGGGAGCTGTTTTTT
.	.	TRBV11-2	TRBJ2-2	CASSLSGVPGELFF	TGTGCCAGCAGCTTATCAGGGGTCCCCGGGGAGCTGTTTTTT
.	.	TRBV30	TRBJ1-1	CAWNGGNTEAFF	TGTGCCTGGAATGGCGGGAACACTGAAGCTTTCTTT
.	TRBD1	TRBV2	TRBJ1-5	CASSEEEGRQGDNQPQHF	TGTGCCAGCAGTGAAGAAGAGGGGAGACAGGGGGACAATCAGCCCCAGCATTTT
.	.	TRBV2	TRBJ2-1	CASSSGLGYNEQFF	TGTGCCAGCAGTTCGGGACTCGGCTACAATGAGCAGTTCTTC